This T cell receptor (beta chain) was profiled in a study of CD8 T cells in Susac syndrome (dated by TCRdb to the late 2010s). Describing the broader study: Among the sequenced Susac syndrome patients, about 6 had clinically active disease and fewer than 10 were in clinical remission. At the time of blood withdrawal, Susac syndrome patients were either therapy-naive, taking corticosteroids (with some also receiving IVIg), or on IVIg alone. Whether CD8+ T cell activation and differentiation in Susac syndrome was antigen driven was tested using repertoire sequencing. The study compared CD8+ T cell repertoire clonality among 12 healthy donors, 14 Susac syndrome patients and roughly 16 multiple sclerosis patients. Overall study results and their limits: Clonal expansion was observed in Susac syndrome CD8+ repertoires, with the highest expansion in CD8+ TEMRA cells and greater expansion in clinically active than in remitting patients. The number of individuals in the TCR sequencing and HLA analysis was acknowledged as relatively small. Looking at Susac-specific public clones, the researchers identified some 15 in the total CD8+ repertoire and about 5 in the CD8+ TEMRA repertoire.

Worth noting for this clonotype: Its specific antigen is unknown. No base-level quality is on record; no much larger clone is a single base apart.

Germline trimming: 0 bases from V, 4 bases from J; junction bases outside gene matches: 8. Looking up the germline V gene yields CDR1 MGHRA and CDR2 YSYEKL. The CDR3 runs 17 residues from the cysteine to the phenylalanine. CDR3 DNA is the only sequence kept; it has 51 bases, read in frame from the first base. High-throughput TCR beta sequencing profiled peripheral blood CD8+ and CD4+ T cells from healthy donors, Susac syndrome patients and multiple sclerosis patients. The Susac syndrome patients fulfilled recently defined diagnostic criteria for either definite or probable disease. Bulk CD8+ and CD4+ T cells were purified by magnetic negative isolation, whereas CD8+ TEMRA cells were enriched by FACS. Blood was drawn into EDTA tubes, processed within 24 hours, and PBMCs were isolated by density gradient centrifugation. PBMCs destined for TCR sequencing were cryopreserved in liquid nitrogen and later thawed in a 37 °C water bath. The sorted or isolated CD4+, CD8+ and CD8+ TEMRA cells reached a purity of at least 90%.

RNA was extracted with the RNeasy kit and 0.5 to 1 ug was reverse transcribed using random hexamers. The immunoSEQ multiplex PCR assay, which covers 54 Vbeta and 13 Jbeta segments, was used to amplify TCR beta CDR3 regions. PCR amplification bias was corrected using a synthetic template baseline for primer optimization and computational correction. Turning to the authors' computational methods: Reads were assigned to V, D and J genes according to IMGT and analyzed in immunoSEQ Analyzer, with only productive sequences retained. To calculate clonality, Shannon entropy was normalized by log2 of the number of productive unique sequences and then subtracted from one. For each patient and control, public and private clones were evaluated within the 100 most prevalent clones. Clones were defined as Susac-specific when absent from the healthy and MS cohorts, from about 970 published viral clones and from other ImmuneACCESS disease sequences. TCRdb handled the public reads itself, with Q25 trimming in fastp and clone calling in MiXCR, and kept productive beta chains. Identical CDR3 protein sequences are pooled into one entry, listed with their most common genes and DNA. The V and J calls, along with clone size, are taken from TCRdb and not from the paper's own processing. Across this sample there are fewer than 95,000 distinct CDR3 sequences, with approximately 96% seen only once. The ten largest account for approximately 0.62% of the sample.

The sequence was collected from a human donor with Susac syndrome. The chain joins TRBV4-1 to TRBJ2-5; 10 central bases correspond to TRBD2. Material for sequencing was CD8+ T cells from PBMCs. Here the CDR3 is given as CASSQDPAGGPLETQYF. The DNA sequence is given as TGCGCCAGCAGCCAAGATCCAGCGGGGGGGCCCCTAGAGACCCAGTACTTC.